The 6 T cell receptor beta chains in this list originate from one sample, sequenced in a study of CD8+CD57+ T cells in acquired aplastic anemia. Profiling of TCR beta VDJ combinations and CDR3 sequences used genomic DNA as template. TCRdb ran MiXCR on the reads and lists one entry per CDR3 protein. The data contain 68,000 or so distinct CDR3 sequences, roughly half of them singletons. The source material was sorted CD4+, CD8+, or CD8+CD57+ T cells (not recorded which) from PBMCs. Receptor source: a human donor in good health, serving as a control.

The CDR3 is CSVVHGPAEAFF. The DNA for the CDR3 is TGCAGCGTCGTGCATGGCCCCGCTGAAGCTTTCTTT. The chain joins TRBV29-1 to TRBJ1-1; D ambiguous. This CDR3 contains 12 residues. V lost 6 bases and J lost 6, with 14 bases in between. The germline V gene encodes CDR1 SQVTM and CDR2 ANQGSEA. Using reference TRBV29-1 and TRBJ1-1 for the parts outside the CDR3, the full variable domain is SAVISQKPSRDICQRGTSLTIQCQVDSQVTMMFWYRQQPGQSLTLIATANQGSEATYESGFVIDKFPISRPNLTFSTLTVSNMSPEDSSIYLCSVVHGPAEAFFGQGTRLTVV.

Remarks on this clonotype: Sequence at one end of the junction differs from germline and may be a read error. The chain carries TRBV6-4 and TRBJ2-1; 7 nucleotides match TRBD2. The CDR3 is 15 amino acids. Per germline, CDR1 MRHNA and CDR2 SNTAGT. The CDR3 reads CASSDGGGLYNERFF. DNA for the CDR3: TGTGCCAGCAGTGACGGCGGGGGTCTCTACAATGAGCGGTTCTTC.

A note on this clonotype: An end of the junction does not agree with germline; a read error may underlie this. This chain uses TRBV2 with TRBJ1-6; a weak D match, TRBD1 (5 bases). The germline V gene encodes CDR1 SNHLY and CDR2 FYNNEI. This CDR3 has 14 residues. CDR3: CASMPGTYNSPLHF. CDR3 DNA sequence: TGTGCCAGCATGCCCGGGACCTACAATTCACCCCTCCACTTT.

Judged by abundance, this clonotype is medium-sized (0.01 to 0.1%). CDR3 sequence reads: CASSTDEQYF. In nucleotides, the CDR3 is TGTGCCAGCAGCACCGACGAGCAGTACTTC. The chain couples TRBV7-3 to TRBJ2-7; D remains ambiguous. The V end was cut by 5 bases, the J end by 5 bases, with 4 bases between. Germline CDR1 reads SGHTA; CDR2 reads FQGTGA. CDR3 length: 10 residues.

This clonotype showed up just once. The genes are TRBV15 and TRBJ1-1; D remains ambiguous. The V gene lost 0 bases and the J gene lost 4 bases, with 3 bases spanning the gap. Germline loops: CDR1 LNHNV, CDR2 YYDKDF (reference sequence). This CDR3 comprises 12 residues. DNA of the CDR3: TGTGCCACCAGCAGAGACACCACTGAAGCTTTCTTT. This sequence encodes CATSRDTTEAFF.

The gene calls are TRBV20-1 and TRBJ1-2; the match to TRBD1 covers 9 bases. The germline V gene encodes CDR1 DFQATT and CDR2 SNEGSKA (reference sequence). The CDR3 extends over 15 amino acids. The ends lost 5 bases at V and 4 bases at J; junction bases unmatched: 11. The CDR3 is CSAPRDRETAYGYTF. The CDR3 nucleotides are TGCAGTGCTCCGAGGGACAGGGAAACTGCCTATGGCTACACCTTC.